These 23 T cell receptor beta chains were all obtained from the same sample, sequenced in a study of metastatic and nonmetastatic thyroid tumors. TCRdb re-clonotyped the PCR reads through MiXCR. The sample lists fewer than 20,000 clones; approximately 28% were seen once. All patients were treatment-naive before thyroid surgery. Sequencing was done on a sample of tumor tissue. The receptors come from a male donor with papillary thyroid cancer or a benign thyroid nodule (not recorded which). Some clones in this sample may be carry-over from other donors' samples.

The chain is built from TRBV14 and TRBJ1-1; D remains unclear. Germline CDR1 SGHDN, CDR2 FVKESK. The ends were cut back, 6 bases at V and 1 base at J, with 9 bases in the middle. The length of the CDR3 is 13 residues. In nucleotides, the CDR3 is TGTGCCAGCAGTGTACTCCCGAACACTGAAGCTTTCTTT. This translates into CASSVLPNTEAFF.

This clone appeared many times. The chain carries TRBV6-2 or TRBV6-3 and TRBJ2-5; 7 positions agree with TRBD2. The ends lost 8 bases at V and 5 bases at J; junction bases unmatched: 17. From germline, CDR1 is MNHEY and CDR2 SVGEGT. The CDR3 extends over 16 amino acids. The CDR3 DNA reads TGTGCCAGCCAGTCACAGCGGGAATACTCGGGGGAGACCCAGTACTTC. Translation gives CASQSQREYSGETQYF.

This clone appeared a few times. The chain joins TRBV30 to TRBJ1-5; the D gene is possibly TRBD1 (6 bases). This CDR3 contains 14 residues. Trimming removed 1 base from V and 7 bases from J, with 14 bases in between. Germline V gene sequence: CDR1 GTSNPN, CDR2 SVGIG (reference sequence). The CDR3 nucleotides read TGTGCCTGGAGTGCGGCGGGGGGGCAACAGCCCCAGCATTTT. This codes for CAWSAAGGQQPQHF.

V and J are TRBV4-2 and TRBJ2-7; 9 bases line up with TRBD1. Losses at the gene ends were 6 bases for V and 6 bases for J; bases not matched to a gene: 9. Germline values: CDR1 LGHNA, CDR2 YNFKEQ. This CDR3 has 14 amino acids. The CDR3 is CASRRLQGAGEQYF. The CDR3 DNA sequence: TGTGCCAGCAGGAGATTACAGGGGGCGGGCGAGCAGTACTTC.

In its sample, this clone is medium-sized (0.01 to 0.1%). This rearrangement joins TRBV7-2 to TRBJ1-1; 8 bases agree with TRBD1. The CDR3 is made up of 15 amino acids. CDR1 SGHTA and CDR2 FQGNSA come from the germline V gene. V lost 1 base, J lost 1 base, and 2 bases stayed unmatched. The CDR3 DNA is TGTGCCAGCAGCTTAGACGGGACAGGGAACACTGAAGCTTTCTTT. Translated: CASSLDGTGNTEAFF.

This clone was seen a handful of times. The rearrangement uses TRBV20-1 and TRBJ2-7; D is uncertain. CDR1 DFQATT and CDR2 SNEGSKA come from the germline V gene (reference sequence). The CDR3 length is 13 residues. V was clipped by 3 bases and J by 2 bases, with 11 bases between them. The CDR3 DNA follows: TGCAGTGCTAGTGTCCCCGCCACCTACGAGCAGTACTTC. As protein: CSASVPATYEQYF.

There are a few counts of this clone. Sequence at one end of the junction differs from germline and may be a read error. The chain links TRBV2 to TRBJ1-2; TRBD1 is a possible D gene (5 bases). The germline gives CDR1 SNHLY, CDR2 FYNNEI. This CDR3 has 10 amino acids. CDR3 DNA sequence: TGTGCCAGCTTAGTCGATTTACAGGTCTTC. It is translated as CASLVDLQVF.

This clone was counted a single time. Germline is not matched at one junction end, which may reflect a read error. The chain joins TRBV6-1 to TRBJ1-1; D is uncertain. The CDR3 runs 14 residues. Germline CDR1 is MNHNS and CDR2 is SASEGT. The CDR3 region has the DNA TGTGCCAGCAGTGAAGTAGAGGGCAAGGCAGCCGTTTGCTTT. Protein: CASSEVEGKAAVCF.

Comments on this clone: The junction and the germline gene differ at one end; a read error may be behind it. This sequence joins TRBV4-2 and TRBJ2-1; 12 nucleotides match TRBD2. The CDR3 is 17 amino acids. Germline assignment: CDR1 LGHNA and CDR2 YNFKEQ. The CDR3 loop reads CATSQTFLAGGTEEQFF. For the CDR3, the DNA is TGTGCCACCAGCCAAACCTTCCTAGCGGGAGGGACTGAGGAGCAGTTCTTC.

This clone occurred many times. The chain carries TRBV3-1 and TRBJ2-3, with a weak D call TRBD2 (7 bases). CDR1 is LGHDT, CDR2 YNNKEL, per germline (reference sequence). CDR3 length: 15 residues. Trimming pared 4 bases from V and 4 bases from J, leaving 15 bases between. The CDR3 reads CASSPEGGGPDTQYF. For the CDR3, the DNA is TGTGCCAGCAGCCCTGAGGGGGGAGGGCCAGATACGCAGTATTTT.

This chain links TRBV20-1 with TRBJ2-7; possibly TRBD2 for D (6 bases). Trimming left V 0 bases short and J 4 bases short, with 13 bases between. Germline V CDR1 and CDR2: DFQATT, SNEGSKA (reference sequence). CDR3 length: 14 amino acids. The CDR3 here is CSARDRLVFYEQYF. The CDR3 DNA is TGCAGTGCTAGAGATCGACTAGTTTTTTACGAGCAGTACTTC.

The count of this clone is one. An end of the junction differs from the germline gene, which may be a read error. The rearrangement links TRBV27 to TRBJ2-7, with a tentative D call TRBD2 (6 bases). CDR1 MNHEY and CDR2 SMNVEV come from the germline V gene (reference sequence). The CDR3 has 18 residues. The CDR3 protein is CATSTLSPAGAADYEQYF. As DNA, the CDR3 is TGTGCCACCAGTACACTAAGCCCAGCGGGCGCTGCTGACTACGAGCAGTACTTC.

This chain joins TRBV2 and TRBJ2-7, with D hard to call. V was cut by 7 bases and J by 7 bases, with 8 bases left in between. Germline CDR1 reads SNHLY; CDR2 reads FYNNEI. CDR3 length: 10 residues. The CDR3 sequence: CASIGLEQYF. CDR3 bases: TGTGCCAGCATCGGCTTGGAGCAGTACTTC.

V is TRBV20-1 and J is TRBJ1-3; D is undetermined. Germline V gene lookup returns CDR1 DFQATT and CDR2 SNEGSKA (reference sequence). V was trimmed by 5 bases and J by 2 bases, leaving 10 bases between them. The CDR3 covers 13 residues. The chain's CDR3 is CSAGRTAGNTIYF. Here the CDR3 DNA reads TGCAGTGCTGGAAGGACGGCTGGAAACACCATATATTTT.

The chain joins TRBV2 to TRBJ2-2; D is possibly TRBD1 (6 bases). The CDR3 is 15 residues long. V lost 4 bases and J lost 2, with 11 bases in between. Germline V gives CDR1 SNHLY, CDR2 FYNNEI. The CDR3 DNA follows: TGTGCCAGCAGTGGACAGGAAGACAACACCGGGGAGCTGTTTTTT. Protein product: CASSGQEDNTGELFF.

This chain's CDR3 is CASSLRKETQYF. The DNA for the CDR3 is TGTGCCAGCAGCTTACGAAAGGAGACCCAGTACTTC. The genes are TRBV11-1 and TRBJ2-5; D not certain. The CDR3 is 12 amino acids. V was clipped by 2 bases and J by 5 bases, with 6 bases between them. Germline-derived CDR1 and CDR2 are SGHAT and FQDESV (reference sequence).

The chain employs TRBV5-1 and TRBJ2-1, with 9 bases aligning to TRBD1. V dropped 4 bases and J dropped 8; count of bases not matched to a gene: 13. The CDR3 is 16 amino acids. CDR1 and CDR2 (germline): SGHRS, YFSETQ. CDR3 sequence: CASSQAFRGQGHEQFF. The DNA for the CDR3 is TGCGCCAGCAGCCAAGCATTCCGGGGACAGGGACATGAGCAGTTCTTC.

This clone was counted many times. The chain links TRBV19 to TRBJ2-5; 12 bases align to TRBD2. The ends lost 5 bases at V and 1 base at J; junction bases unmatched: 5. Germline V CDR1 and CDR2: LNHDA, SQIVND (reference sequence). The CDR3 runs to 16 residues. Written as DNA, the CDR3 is TGTGCCAGTAGTGTTTGGACTAGCGGGACCCAAGAGACCCAGTACTTC. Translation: CASSVWTSGTQETQYF.

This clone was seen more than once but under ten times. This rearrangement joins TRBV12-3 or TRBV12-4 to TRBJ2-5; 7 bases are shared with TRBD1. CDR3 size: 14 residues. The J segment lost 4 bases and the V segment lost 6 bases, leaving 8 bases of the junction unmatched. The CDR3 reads CASSRTGAGETQYF. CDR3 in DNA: TGTGCCAGCAGCAGAACAGGGGCGGGAGAGACCCAGTACTTC.

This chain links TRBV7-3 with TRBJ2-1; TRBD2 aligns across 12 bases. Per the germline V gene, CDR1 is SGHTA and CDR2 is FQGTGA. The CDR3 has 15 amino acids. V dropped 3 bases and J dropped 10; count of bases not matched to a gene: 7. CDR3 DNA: TGTGCCAGCAGCTTTACGACTAGCGGGAGTAGGGAGCAGTTCTTC. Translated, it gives CASSFTTSGSREQFF.

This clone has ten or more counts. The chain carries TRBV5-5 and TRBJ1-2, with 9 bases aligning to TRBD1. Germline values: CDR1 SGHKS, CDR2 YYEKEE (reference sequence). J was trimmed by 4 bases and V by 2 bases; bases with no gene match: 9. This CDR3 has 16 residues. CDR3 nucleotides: TGTGCCAGCAGCTTTATCGTTACAGGGGGCGGCTATGGCTACACCTTC. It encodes CASSFIVTGGGYGYTF.

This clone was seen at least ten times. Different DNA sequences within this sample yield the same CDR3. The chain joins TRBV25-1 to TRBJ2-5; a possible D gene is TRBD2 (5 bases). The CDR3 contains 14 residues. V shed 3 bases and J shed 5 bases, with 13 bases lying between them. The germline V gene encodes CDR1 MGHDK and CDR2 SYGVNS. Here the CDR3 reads CASSERRAGETQYF. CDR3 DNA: TGTGCCAGCAGTGAGAGAAGGGCGGGTGAGACCCAGTACTTC.

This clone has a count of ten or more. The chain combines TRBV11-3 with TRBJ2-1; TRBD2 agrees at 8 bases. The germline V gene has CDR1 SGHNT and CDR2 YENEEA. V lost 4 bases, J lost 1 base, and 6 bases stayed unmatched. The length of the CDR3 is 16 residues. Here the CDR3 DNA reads TGTGCCAGCAGCTCCCGCGCGGGGGGATCCTACAATGAGCAGTTCTTC. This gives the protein CASSSRAGGSYNEQFF.